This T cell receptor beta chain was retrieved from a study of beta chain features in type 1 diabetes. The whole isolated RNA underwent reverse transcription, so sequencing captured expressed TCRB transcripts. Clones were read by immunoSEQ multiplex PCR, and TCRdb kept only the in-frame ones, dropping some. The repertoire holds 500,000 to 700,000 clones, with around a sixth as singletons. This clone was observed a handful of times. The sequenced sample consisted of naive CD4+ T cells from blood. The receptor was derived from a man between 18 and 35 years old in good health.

CDR3 residues: CAISERGPGSGANVLTF. The CDR3 DNA reads as TGTGCCATCAGTGAGCGGGGGCCTGGCTCTGGGGCCAACGTCCTGACTTTC. This chain uses TRBV10-3 with TRBJ2-6; TRBD1 or TRBD2 may be the D gene (6 bases each). The ends were cut back, 2 bases at V and 0 bases at J, with 11 bases in the middle. The CDR3 spans 17 residues. CDR1 and CDR2 from the germline V gene are ENHRY and SYGVKD.